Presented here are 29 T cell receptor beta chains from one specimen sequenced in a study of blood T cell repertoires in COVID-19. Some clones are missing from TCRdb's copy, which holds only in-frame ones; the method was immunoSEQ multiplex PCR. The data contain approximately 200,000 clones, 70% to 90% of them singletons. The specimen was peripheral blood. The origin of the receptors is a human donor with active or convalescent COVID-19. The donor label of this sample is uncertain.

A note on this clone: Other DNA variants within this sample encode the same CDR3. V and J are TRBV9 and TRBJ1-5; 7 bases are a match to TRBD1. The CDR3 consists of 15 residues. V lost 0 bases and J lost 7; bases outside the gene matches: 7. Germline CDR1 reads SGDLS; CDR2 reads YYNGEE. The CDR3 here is CASSVEGGRGQPQHF. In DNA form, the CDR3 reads TGTGCCAGCAGCGTAGAAGGGGGCAGGGGACAGCCCCAGCATTTT.

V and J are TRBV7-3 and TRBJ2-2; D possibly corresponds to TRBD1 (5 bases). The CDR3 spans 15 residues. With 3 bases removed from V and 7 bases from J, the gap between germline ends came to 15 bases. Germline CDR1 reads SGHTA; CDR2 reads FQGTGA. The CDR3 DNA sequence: TGTGCCAGCAGCTTGATAGTCCAGGGAAACGGGGAGCTGTTTTTT. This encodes CASSLIVQGNGELFF.

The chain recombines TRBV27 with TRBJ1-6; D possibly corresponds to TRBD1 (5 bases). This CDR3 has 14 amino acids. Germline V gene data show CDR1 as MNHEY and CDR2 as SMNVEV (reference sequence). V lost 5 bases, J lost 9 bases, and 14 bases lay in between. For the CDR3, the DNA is TGTGCCAGCAGTGCCTCCCGGGGGGTTTCACCCCTCCACTTT. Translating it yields CASSASRGVSPLHF.

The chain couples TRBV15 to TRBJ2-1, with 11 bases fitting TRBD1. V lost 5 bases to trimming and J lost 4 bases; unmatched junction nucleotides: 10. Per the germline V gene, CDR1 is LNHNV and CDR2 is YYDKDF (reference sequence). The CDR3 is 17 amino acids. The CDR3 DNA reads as TGTGCCACCAGCCCTCACCGGGACAGGGGGAAGTACAATGAGCAGTTCTTC. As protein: CATSPHRDRGKYNEQFF.

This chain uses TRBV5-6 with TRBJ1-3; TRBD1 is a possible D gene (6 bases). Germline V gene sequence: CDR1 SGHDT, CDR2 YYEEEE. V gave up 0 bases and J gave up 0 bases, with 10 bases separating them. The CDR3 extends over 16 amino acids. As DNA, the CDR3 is TGTGCCAGCAGCTTGGCAACAGGGAGCTCTGGAAACACCATATATTTT. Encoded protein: CASSLATGSSGNTIYF. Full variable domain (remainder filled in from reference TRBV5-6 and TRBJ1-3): DAGVTQSPTHLIKTRGQQVTLRCSPKSGHDTVSWYQQALGQGPQFIFQYYEEEERQRGNFPDRFSGHQFPNYSSELNVNALLLGDSALYLCASSLATGSSGNTIYFGEGSWLTVV.

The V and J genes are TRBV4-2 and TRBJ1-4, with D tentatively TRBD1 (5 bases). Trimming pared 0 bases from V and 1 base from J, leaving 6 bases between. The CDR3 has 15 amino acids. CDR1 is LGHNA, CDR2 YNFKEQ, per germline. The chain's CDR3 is CASSQEGGTNEKLFF. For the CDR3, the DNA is TGTGCCAGCAGCCAAGAGGGGGGAACTAATGAAAAACTGTTTTTT.

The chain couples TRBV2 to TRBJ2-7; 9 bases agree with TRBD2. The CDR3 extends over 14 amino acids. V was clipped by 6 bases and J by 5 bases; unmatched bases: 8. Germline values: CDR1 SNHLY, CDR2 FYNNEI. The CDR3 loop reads CASRYSGSWNEQYF. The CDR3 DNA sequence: TGTGCCAGCAGATATAGCGGGAGTTGGAACGAGCAGTACTTC.

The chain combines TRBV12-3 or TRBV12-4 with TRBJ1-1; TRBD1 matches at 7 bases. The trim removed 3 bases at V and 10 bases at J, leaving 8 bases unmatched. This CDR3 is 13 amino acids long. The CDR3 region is CASSLNGQVRAFF. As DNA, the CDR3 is TGTGCCAGCAGTTTGAACGGACAGGTACGAGCTTTCTTT.

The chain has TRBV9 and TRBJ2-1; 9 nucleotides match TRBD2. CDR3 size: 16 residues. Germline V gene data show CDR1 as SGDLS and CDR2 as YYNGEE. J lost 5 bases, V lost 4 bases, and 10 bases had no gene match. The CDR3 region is CASSPTPGLANNEQFF. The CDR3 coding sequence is TGTGCCAGCAGCCCTACGCCGGGACTAGCAAACAATGAGCAGTTCTTC.

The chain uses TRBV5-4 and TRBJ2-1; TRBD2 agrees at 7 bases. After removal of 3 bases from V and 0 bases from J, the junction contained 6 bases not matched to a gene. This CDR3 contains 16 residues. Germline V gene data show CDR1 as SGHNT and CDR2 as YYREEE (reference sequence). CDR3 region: CASSWGGGSSYNEQFF. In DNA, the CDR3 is TGTGCCAGCAGCTGGGGGGGAGGGAGCTCCTACAATGAGCAGTTCTTC.

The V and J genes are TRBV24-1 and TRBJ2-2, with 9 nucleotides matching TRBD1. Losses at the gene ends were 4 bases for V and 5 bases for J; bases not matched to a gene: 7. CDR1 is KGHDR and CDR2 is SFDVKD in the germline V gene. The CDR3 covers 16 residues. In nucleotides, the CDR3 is TGTGCCACCAGTGACTCCGGACAGGGGAAGACCGGGGAGCTGTTTTTT. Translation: CATSDSGQGKTGELFF.

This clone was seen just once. CDR3 sequence: CASSLNTEGEQYF. The CDR3 coding sequence is TGTGCCAGCAGCCTCAACACGGAGGGCGAGCAGTACTTC. The chain carries TRBV7-3 and TRBJ2-7; D might be TRBD2 (6 bases). Trimming took off 5 bases at V and 6 bases at J, with 14 bases between the two ends. The CDR3 sequence is 13 residues long. Germline V lookup: CDR1 SGHTA, CDR2 FQGTGA.

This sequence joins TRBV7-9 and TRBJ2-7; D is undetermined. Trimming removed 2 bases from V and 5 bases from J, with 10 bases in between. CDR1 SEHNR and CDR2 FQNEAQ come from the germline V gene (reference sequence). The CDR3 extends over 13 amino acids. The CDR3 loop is CASSLSTSNEQYF. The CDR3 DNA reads TGTGCCAGCAGCTTATCGACATCGAACGAGCAGTACTTC.

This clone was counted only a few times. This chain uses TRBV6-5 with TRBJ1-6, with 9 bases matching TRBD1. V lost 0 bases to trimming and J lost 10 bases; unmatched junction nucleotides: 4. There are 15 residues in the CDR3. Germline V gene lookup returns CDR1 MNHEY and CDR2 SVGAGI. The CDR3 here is CASSYSRQGVSPLHF. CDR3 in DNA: TGTGCCAGCAGTTACTCCCGACAGGGGGTATCACCCCTCCACTTT.

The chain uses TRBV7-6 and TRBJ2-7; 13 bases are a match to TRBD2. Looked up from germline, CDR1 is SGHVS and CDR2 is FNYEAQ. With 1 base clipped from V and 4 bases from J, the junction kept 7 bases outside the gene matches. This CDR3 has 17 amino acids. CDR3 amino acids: CASSLDLGLAGRYEQYF. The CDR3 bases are TGTGCCAGCAGCTTAGATCTGGGACTAGCGGGACGATACGAGCAGTACTTC.

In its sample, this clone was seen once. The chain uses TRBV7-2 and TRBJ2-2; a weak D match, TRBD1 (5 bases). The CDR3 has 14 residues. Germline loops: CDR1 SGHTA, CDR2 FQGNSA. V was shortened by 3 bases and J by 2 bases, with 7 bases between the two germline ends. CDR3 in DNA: TGTGCCAGCAGCTTCAGGGCTAACACCGGGGAGCTGTTTTTT. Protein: CASSFRANTGELFF. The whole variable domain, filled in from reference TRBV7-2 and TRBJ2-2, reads GAGVSQSPSNKVTEKGKDVELRCDPISGHTALYWYRQSLGQGLEFLIYFQGNSAPDKSGLPSDRFSAERTGGSVSTLTIQRTQQEDSAVYLCASSFRANTGELFFGEGSRLTVL.

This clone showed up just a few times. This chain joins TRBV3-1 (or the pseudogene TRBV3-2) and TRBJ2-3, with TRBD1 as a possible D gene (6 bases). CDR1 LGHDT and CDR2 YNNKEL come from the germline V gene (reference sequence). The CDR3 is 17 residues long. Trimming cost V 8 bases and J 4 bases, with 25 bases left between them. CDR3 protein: CASSPRGSRVAADTQYF. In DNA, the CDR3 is TGTGCCAGCTCTCCAAGGGGGAGTAGAGTCGCAGCAGATACGCAGTATTTT.

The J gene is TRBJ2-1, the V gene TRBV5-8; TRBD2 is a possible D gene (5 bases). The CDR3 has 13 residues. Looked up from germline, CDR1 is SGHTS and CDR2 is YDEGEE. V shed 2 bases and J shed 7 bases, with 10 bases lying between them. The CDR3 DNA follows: TGTGCCAGCAGCTTCCTAGCAGAGAATGAGCAGTTCTTC. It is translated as CASSFLAENEQFF. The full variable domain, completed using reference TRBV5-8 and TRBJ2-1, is EAGVTQSPTHLIKTRGQQATLRCSPISGHTSVYWYQQALGLGLQFLLWYDEGEERNRGNFPPRFSGRQFPNYSSELNVNALELEDSALYLCASSFLAENEQFFGPGTRLTVL.

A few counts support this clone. Here the CDR3 reads CASSSGQWQYF. In nucleotides, the CDR3 is TGTGCCAGCAGCTCCGGACAGTGGCAGTACTTC. This chain links TRBV11-2 with TRBJ2-7; TRBD1 is a possible D gene (6 bases). Trimming left V 4 bases short and J 9 bases short, with 10 bases between. Germline V gene sequence: CDR1 SGHAT, CDR2 FQNNGV. This CDR3 comprises 11 residues.

The CDR3 here is CSATTGPYQPQHF. In DNA, the CDR3 is TGCAGCGCCACGACAGGGCCTTATCAGCCCCAGCATTTT. The rearrangement links TRBV29-1 to TRBJ1-5, with 7 bases aligning to TRBD1. Unmatched junction bases numbered 8, after V lost 7 bases and J lost 5 bases. The CDR3 runs 13 residues. Per the germline V gene, CDR1 is SQVTM and CDR2 is ANQGSEA.

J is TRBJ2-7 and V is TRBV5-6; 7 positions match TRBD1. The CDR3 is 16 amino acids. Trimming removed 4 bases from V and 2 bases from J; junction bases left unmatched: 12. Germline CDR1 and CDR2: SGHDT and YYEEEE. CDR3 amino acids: CASSHLTGVGTYEQYF. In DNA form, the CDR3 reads TGTGCCAGCAGCCACCTCACAGGGGTTGGAACCTACGAGCAGTACTTC.

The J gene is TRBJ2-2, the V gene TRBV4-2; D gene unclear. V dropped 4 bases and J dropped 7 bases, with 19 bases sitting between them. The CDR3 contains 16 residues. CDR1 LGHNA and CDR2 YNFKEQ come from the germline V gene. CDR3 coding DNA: TGTGCCAGCAGCCTCATCCGGGTCAGTAAAGGCGGGGAGCTGTTTTTT. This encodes CASSLIRVSKGGELFF.

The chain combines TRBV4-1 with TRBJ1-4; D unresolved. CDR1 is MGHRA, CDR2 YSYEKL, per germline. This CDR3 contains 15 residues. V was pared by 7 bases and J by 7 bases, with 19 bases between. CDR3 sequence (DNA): TGCGCCAGCAACGAGGAACCGACGTTTAGTGAAAAACTGTTTTTT. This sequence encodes CASNEEPTFSEKLFF.

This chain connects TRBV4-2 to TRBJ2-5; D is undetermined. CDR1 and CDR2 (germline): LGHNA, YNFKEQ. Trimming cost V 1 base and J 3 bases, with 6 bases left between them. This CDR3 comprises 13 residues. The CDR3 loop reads CASSQGQEETQYF. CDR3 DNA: TGTGCCAGCAGCCAAGGGCAGGAAGAGACCCAGTACTTC.

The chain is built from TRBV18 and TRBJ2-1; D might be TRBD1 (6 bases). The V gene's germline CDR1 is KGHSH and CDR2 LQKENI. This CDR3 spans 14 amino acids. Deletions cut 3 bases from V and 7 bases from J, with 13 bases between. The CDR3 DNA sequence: TGTGCCAGCTCACCCTGGACAGTCCGGAATGAGCAGTTCTTC. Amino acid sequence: CASSPWTVRNEQFF. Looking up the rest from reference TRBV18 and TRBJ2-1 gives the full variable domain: NAGVMQNPRHLVRRRGQEARLRCSPMKGHSHVYWYRQLPEEGLKFMVYLQKENIIDESGMPKERFSAEFPKEGPSILRIQQVVRGDSAAYFCASSPWTVRNEQFFGPGTRLTVL.

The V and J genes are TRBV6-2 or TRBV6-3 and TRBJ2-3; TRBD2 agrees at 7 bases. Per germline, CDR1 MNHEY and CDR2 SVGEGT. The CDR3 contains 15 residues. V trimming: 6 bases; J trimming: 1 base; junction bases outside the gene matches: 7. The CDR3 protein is CASSFGLGRTDTQYF. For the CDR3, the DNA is TGTGCCAGCAGCTTCGGACTAGGTCGCACAGATACGCAGTATTTT.

CDR3 coding DNA: TGTGCCAGCAGCATCACTAGCTCGGAGACCCAGTACTTC. Protein sequence: CASSITSSETQYF. This chain links TRBV9 with TRBJ2-5, with D perhaps matching TRBD2 (6 bases). This CDR3 is built from 13 residues. V lost 4 bases, J lost 5 bases, and 12 bases lay in between. Germline V gives CDR1 SGDLS, CDR2 YYNGEE.

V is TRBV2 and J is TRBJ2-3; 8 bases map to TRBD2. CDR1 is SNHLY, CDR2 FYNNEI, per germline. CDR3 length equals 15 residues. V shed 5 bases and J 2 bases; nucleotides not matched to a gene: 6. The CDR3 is CASSRSGRTTDTQYF. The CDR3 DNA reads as TGTGCCAGCAGTAGAAGCGGGAGAACCACAGATACGCAGTATTTT.

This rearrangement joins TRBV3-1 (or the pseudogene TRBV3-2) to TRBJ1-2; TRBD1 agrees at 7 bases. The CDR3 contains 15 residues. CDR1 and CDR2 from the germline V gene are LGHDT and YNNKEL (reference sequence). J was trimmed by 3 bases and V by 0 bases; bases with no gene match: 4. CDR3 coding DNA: TGTGCCAGCAGCCAAGATGAGGGGGCGGACTATGGCTACACCTTC. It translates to CASSQDEGADYGYTF.